A single sample is the source of the 30 T cell receptor beta chains below, sequenced in a study of prognosis after radiotherapy for stage I lung cancer. The genomic DNA TCR beta CDR3 region underwent two rounds of multiplex PCR. First-round PCR amplification was performed with primers specific to each TRBV and TRBJ gene. TCRdb analysed the multiplex PCR reads with MiXCR anew, one entry per CDR3 protein. The table includes more than 30,000 distinct CDR3 sequences, approximately 39% detected once. The sample in question was PBMCs, obtained before or after stereotactic body radiation therapy (not recorded which). These receptors all stem from a donor at least 50 years old with non-small cell lung cancer.

About this clonotype itself: A much larger clonotype is one base distant, so this may be a read error. The genes are TRBV29-1 and TRBJ1-1; TRBD1 might be the D (6 bases). V dropped 7 bases and J dropped 0 bases, with 9 bases sitting between them. The CDR3 is 12 residues long. Germline values: CDR1 SQVTM, CDR2 ANQGSEA. The CDR3 sequence is CSAGQVNTEAFF. CDR3 bases: TGCAGCGCGGGACAAGTGAACACTGAAGCTTTCTTT. The whole variable domain, filled in from reference TRBV29-1 and TRBJ1-1, reads SAVISQKPSRDICQRGTSLTIQCQVDSQVTMMFWYRQQPGQSLTLIATANQGSEATYESGFVIDKFPISRPNLTFSTLTVSNMSPEDSSIYLCSAGQVNTEAFFGQGTRLTVV.

In regard to this clonotype: This could be a read error, since a much larger clone is one nucleotide away. The chain employs TRBV5-6 and TRBJ2-7, with 11 bases lining up with TRBD1. Germline CDR1 and CDR2: SGHDT and YYEEEE. CDR3 length: 15 amino acids. CDR3 protein: CAISGRTGGRYEQYF. The CDR3 bases are TGTGCCATCAGCGGGAGGACAGGGGGCCGGTACGAGCAGTACTTC.

On this clonotype: A single base separates this from a much larger clone, so it may be a read error. The genes are TRBV10-3 and TRBJ2-5, with TRBD2 matching over 7 bases. J was trimmed by 4 bases and V by 3 bases; bases with no gene match: 8. The CDR3 consists of 15 residues. The germline V gene encodes CDR1 ENHRY and CDR2 SYGVKD. The CDR3 sequence is CAISDTGGSGETQYF. The CDR3 DNA reads as TGTGCCATCAGTGACACTGGCGGGAGCGGAGAGACCCAGTACTTC.

This clonotype is large. This rearrangement joins TRBV30 to TRBJ1-1, with 7 bases matching TRBD1. Trimming cost V 3 bases and J 3 bases; bases outside gene matches: 10. The CDR3 is 15 amino acids. CDR1 GTSNPN and CDR2 SVGIG come from the germline V gene (reference sequence). The CDR3 protein is CAWSPNRGRYTEAFF. The CDR3 region has the DNA TGTGCCTGGAGCCCAAACAGGGGTAGATACACTGAAGCTTTCTTT.

The gene calls are TRBV12-3 or TRBV12-4 and TRBJ1-2, with D tentatively TRBD1 (6 bases). The CDR3 has 14 amino acids. The CDR3 reads CDNSSTGTNYGYTF. CDR3 bases: TGTGACAACAGTTCGACAGGAACTAACTATGGCTACACCTTC.

This clonotype is termed medium-sized. This chain joins TRBV6-4 and TRBJ2-1; 11 bases fit TRBD2. The length of the CDR3 is 16 residues. V trimming: 6 bases; J trimming: 8 bases; junction bases outside the gene matches: 12. Germline-derived CDR1 and CDR2 are MRHNA and SNTAGT. This CDR3 reads CASSARTSGSGDEQFF. The CDR3 region has the DNA TGTGCCAGCAGCGCCCGGACTAGCGGGTCCGGGGATGAGCAGTTCTTC.

The table lists this clonotype with many counts. The chain couples TRBV29-1 to TRBJ2-7, with TRBD1 matching over 9 bases. CDR3 length: 13 amino acids. Per the germline V gene, CDR1 is SQVTM and CDR2 is ANQGSEA. J was trimmed by 1 base and V by 8 bases; bases with no gene match: 6. The CDR3 DNA is TGCAGCTCCGACAGGGGGGTGTCCTACGAGCAGTACTTC. It translates to CSSDRGVSYEQYF.

This clonotype was detected ten times or more. This chain joins TRBV6-5 and TRBJ2-1; 10 bases line up with TRBD1. CDR3 length equals 16 residues. The germline CDR1 and CDR2 sequences are MNHEY and SVGAGI. The V and J ends lost 4 bases and 5 bases, in that order; junction bases with no gene match: 8. The CDR3 DNA sequence: TGTGCCAGCAGTTCAACGCCCGGGACAGGGGACAATGAGCAGTTCTTC. Amino acid sequence: CASSSTPGTGDNEQFF.

This clonotype was seen many times. The chain has TRBV6-1 and TRBJ1-2; 8 bases agree with TRBD1. J was trimmed by 7 bases and V by 1 base; bases with no gene match: 8. Looked up from germline, CDR1 is MNHNS and CDR2 is SASEGT. The CDR3 covers 15 residues. The CDR3, as DNA: TGTGCCAGCAGTGAAGTATCAGGGGGCCGCGGTGGCTACACCTTC. Translated, it gives CASSEVSGGRGGYTF.

This rearrangement joins TRBV15 to TRBJ1-1, with D unresolved. Trimming left V 3 bases short and J 1 base short, with 3 bases between. This CDR3 has 12 amino acids. Germline V gene sequence: CDR1 LNHNV, CDR2 YYDKDF (reference sequence). The CDR3 DNA reads as TGTGCCACCAGCAGGCAGAACACTGAAGCTTTCTTT. This encodes CATSRQNTEAFF.

This clonotype was recorded many times. The chain joins TRBV2 to TRBJ1-5; 9 bases are shared with TRBD1. Unmatched junction bases numbered 1, after V lost 6 bases and J lost 4 bases. From germline, CDR1 is SNHLY and CDR2 FYNNEI. CDR3 length equals 13 residues. The DNA of the CDR3 is TGTGCCAGCAGAGGACAGGGGAATCAGCCCCAGCATTTT. It codes for CASRGQGNQPQHF. The full variable domain, completed using reference TRBV2 and TRBJ1-5, is EPEVTQTPSHQVTQMGQEVILRCVPISNHLYFYWYRQILGQKVEFLVSFYNNEISEKSEIFDDQFSVERPDGSNFTLKIRSTKLEDSAMYFCASRGQGNQPQHFGDGTRLSIL.

This clonotype was seen many times. This chain links TRBV6-1 with TRBJ2-1; 9 bases agree with TRBD1. This CDR3 is built from 14 residues. The germline V gene has CDR1 MNHNS and CDR2 SASEGT. Trimming at V came to 7 bases and at J to 2 bases, leaving 3 bases not matched to a gene. The DNA for the CDR3 is TGTGCCAGCACCGGGACAGGGCCCTACAATGAGCAGTTCTTC. As protein: CASTGTGPYNEQFF.

The chain combines TRBV7-2 with TRBJ2-7; 11 bases are shared with TRBD1. Germline CDR1 is SGHTA and CDR2 is FQGNSA. The J segment lost 2 bases and the V segment lost 6 bases, leaving 6 bases of the junction unmatched. This CDR3 has 15 residues. CDR3 region: CASRLGQGATYEQYF. DNA for the CDR3: TGTGCCAGCAGGCTTGGACAGGGGGCGACCTACGAGCAGTACTTC.

The sample holds many counts of this clonotype. V and J are TRBV15 and TRBJ1-4; perhaps TRBD1 as D (6 bases). CDR1 and CDR2 (germline): LNHNV, YYDKDF (reference sequence). The V and J ends lost 4 bases and 8 bases respectively, with 11 bases between them. This CDR3 comprises 13 residues. The CDR3 spells CATSITGREKLFF. The CDR3 region has the DNA TGTGCCACCAGCATTACAGGGCGGGAAAAACTGTTTTTT.

The sample holds many counts of this clonotype. The rearrangement links TRBV11-3 to TRBJ2-1; D call uncertain. The germline gives CDR1 SGHNT, CDR2 YENEEA. V was cut by 8 bases and J by 8 bases, with 4 bases left in between. The CDR3 length is 9 residues. CDR3 nucleotides: TGTGCCAGCGGCCATGAGCAGTTCTTC. It is translated as CASGHEQFF.

This clonotype has ten or more counts. One junction end disagrees with the germline gene, perhaps due to a read error. This chain links TRBV5-1 with TRBJ1-1; 8 nucleotides line up with TRBD1. CDR1 and CDR2 from the germline V gene are SGHRS and YFSETQ. The length of the CDR3 is 13 residues. The CDR3 loop is CASIGQGSTGAFF. DNA of the CDR3: TGCGCCAGCATTGGACAGGGATCCACTGGAGCTTTCTTT.

This clonotype was counted a few times. Sequence at one end of the junction differs from germline and may be a read error. The V call is TRBV19, the J call TRBJ2-2; possibly TRBD2 for D (5 bases). This CDR3 has 16 residues. Germline CDR1 LNHDA, CDR2 SQIVND (reference sequence). The CDR3 DNA sequence: TGTGCCAGTCGACCCTTGGTTTCCTCGAACACCGGGGAGCTGTTCTTT. The encoded protein is CASRPLVSSNTGELFF.

The V call is TRBV30, the J call TRBJ2-2; D unresolved. Germline CDR1 and CDR2: GTSNPN and SVGIG (reference sequence). Trimming removed 3 bases at V and 0 bases at J, with 8 bases between. The CDR3 is made up of 14 amino acids. DNA for the CDR3: TGTGCCTGGAGGACCCACCCGAACACCGGGGAGCTGTTTTTT. Its translation: CAWRTHPNTGELFF.

Concerning this clonotype itself: The junction and the germline gene differ at one end; a read error may be behind it. V usage is TRBV6-2 or TRBV6-3 and J usage is TRBJ2-1, with a possible D match to TRBD1 (6 bases). CDR3 length: 13 residues. Germline values: CDR1 MNHEY, CDR2 SVGEGT. This chain's CDR3 is CTSIVLQGVEQFF. Written as DNA, the CDR3 is TGTACCAGCATTGTGTTACAGGGCGTTGAGCAGTTCTTC.

This clonotype occurred many times. V usage is TRBV19 and J usage is TRBJ2-3; possibly TRBD1 for D (5 bases). This CDR3 has 14 amino acids. Germline CDR1 and CDR2: LNHDA and SQIVND (reference sequence). Trimming took off 9 bases at V and 2 bases at J, with 15 bases between the two ends. The CDR3 sequence is CASRVGRITDTQYF. The DNA for the CDR3 is TGTGCCAGCCGGGTGGGGCGGATCACAGATACGCAGTATTTT.

This clonotype is medium-sized in the sample. This chain connects TRBV27 to TRBJ2-1; no clear D. The ends were cut back, 2 bases at V and 9 bases at J, with 8 bases in the middle. The CDR3 spans 12 residues. The germline CDR1 and CDR2 sequences are MNHEY and SMNVEV (reference sequence). CDR3 in amino acids: CASSLSGGEQFF. The CDR3, as DNA: TGTGCCAGCAGTTTAAGTGGTGGTGAGCAGTTCTTC.

This clonotype showed up many times. The gene calls are TRBV7-8 and TRBJ2-1; possible D gene TRBD2, 6 bases. The CDR3 has 15 residues. Germline CDR1 and CDR2: SGHVS and FQNEAQ. Trimming cost V 1 base and J 9 bases, with 16 bases left between them. The CDR3 loop is CASSLGSGYNIEQFF. The CDR3 coding sequence is TGTGCCAGCAGCTTAGGAAGCGGGTACAATATTGAGCAGTTCTTC.

The chain combines TRBV28 with TRBJ2-5; D is unresolved. The V end was cut by 6 bases, the J end by 1 base, with 12 bases between. The CDR3 is 14 amino acids. Per the germline V gene, CDR1 is MDHEN and CDR2 is SYDVKM. The CDR3 is CASRKDTFQETQYF. In DNA, the CDR3 is TGTGCCAGCAGAAAGGATACATTCCAAGAGACCCAGTACTTC.

The sample holds a few counts of this clonotype. A much larger clone sits a single nucleotide away, making a read error possible. The V gene is TRBV10-3, the J gene TRBJ2-6; unclear D gene. Germline lookup yields CDR1 ENHRY and CDR2 SYGVKD. The ends were cut back, 5 bases at V and 2 bases at J, with 13 bases in the middle. The CDR3 loop spans 16 amino acids. The CDR3 DNA reads TGTGCCATCAGTTACCTACAGTGGGCTGGGGCCAACGTCCTGACTTTC. This gives the protein CAISYLQWAGANVLTF.

The rearrangement joins TRBV11-2 to TRBJ2-7, with TRBD2 matching over 15 bases. Germline assignment: CDR1 SGHAT and CDR2 FQNNGV. The CDR3 covers 14 residues. J lost 6 bases, V lost 6 bases, and 3 bases had no gene match. The CDR3 nucleotides read TGTGCCAGCAGGCCGGGACTAGCGGGAGGCGAGCAGTACTTC. This translates into CASRPGLAGGEQYF.

The chain combines TRBV5-1 with TRBJ2-3; the D is unclear. CDR1 and CDR2 from the germline V gene are SGHRS and YFSETQ. The CDR3 contains 14 residues. The V and J ends lost 0 bases and 5 bases respectively, with 10 bases between them. The CDR3 region is CASSLAQVRDTQYF. DNA of the CDR3: TGCGCCAGCAGCTTGGCGCAGGTTCGAGATACGCAGTATTTT.

V usage is TRBV6-1 and J usage is TRBJ1-5; D is ambiguous. Germline V gives CDR1 MNHNS, CDR2 SASEGT. The germline V and J ends were trimmed by 3 bases and 1 base, with 7 bases remaining between them. The CDR3 contains 14 residues. DNA for the CDR3: TGTGCCAGCAGTGACGTGCGAAGCAATCAGCCCCAGCATTTT. It encodes CASSDVRSNQPQHF.

The chain employs TRBV2 and TRBJ2-7; D not certain. CDR1 is SNHLY and CDR2 is FYNNEI in the germline V gene. The CDR3 totals 12 residues. V was clipped by 1 base and J by 4 bases, with 5 bases between them. The CDR3 loop is CASSEGWYEQYF. CDR3 sequence (DNA): TGTGCCAGCAGTGAAGGGTGGTACGAGCAGTACTTC.

The chain has TRBV11-2 and TRBJ2-7; D remains ambiguous. Germline V gene sequence: CDR1 SGHAT, CDR2 FQNNGV. There are 14 residues in the CDR3. Between the trimmed V and J ends, which lost 1 base and 4 bases, there was a span of 11 bases. The CDR3 loop is CASSLGIHKYEQYF. The CDR3 DNA is TGTGCCAGCAGCTTAGGGATTCATAAGTACGAGCAGTACTTC.

This clonotype has more than one count but fewer than ten. This rearrangement joins TRBV12-3 or TRBV12-4 to TRBJ2-2; D is ambiguous. The length of the CDR3 is 15 residues. Trimming shortened V by 8 bases and J by 4 bases, and 17 bases separated the two germline ends. This CDR3 is CASGRLGAFTGELFF. The DNA for the CDR3 is TGTGCCAGCGGGCGCCTCGGAGCTTTCACCGGGGAGCTGTTTTTT.